This is a list of T cell receptor beta chains from one sample in a study of circulating and synovial CD4+ cells in juvenile arthritis. Method: immunoSEQ multiplex PCR; TCRdb's copy keeps in-frame clones and lacks some. The table lists approximately 36,000 clones, about 94% of them singletons. The sample was CD4+ T cells from blood. The origin of the receptors is a human donor with juvenile idiopathic arthritis. CDR3s include the opening cysteine and the closing phenylalanine or tryptophan. A D gene is named only where the DNA matches it firmly. Rows give clone size only sometimes, using once, few, many, or a class for an expanded clone.

cdr3_aa cdr3_nt d_call clone_size j_call v_call
CASKSGAGVNSPLHF TGTGCCAGCAAGTCAGGGGCAGGAGTTAATTCCCCCCTCCACTTT NA NA TRBJ1-6 TRBV6-1
CASSSRRLAGSYNEQFF TGTGCCAGCAGCTCCCGGAGACTAGCGGGCTCCTACAATGAGCAGTTCTTC TRBD2 NA TRBJ2-1 TRBV7-6
CASSVGQGFNSPLHF TGTGCCAGCAGCGTAGGACAGGGCTTTAATTCCCCCCTCCACTTT TRBD1 NA TRBJ1-6 TRBV9
CASKGALGQYF TGTGCCAGCAAAGGGGCCTTGGGGCAGTATTTT NA NA TRBJ2-3 TRBV6-5
CASSLDRGEETQYF TGCGCCAGCAGCTTGGACAGGGGGGAAGAGACCCAGTACTTC TRBD1 NA TRBJ2-5 TRBV5-1
CASSDGWRVGYEQYF TGTGCCAGCAGTGACGGGTGGAGGGTGGGGTACGAGCAGTACTTC NA few TRBJ2-7 TRBV2
CAIRDSGGAGETQYF TGTGCCATCAGGGATAGCGGGGGAGCGGGAGAGACCCAGTACTTC TRBD2 NA TRBJ2-5 TRBV10-3
CASSISGVKSNQPQHF TGTGCCAGTAGTATAAGCGGGGTCAAAAGCAATCAGCCCCAGCATTTT NA NA TRBJ1-5 TRBV19
CASSSFDRASYNEQFF TGTGCCAGCAGCTCGTTCGACAGGGCCTCCTACAATGAGCAGTTCTTC TRBD1 NA TRBJ2-1 TRBV5-6
CASSQGQGLSSNYGYTF TGTGCCAGCAGCCAAGGACAGGGCCTTTCCTCTAACTATGGCTACACCTTC TRBD1 NA TRBJ1-2 TRBV7-9
CASSRSGQGNQPQHF TGTGCCAGCAGCCGATCGGGACAGGGAAATCAGCCCCAGCATTTT TRBD1 NA TRBJ1-5 TRBV5-5
CASSQLTGETQYF TGCGCCAGCAGCCAACTAACAGGGGAGACCCAGTACTTC NA NA TRBJ2-5 TRBV4-1
CARSLGQGDGYEQYF TGTGCCAGAAGCTTGGGTCAGGGGGATGGCTACGAGCAGTACTTC TRBD1 NA TRBJ2-7 TRBV5-3
CASVAGGQETQYF TGTGCCAGCGTAGCGGGGGGTCAAGAGACCCAGTACTTC TRBD2 NA TRBJ2-5 TRBV25-1
CAWSRDSSNQPQHF TGTGCCTGGAGTCGGGACTCTAGCAATCAGCCCCAGCATTTT NA NA TRBJ1-5 TRBV30
CASSVGQLQETQYF TGCGCCAGCAGCGTGGGACAGTTACAAGAGACCCAGTACTTC TRBD1 NA TRBJ2-5 TRBV5-1
CGVSEGGYEAFF TGCGGCGTATCGGAAGGGGGATATGAAGCTTTCTTT NA NA TRBJ1-1 TRBV29-1
CASSSSGEQYF TGTGCCAGCAGCTCCTCCGGTGAGCAGTACTTC NA once TRBJ2-7 TRBV5-5
CASSQDGTGVHYGYTF TGTGCCAGCAGCCAAGATGGAACAGGGGTGCACTATGGCTACACCTTC TRBD1 NA TRBJ1-2 TRBV4-2
CSVIQGTYEQYF TGCAGCGTCATCCAGGGGACCTACGAGCAGTACTTC NA NA TRBJ2-7 TRBV29-1
CASSSRTGLTDTEAFF TGTGCCAGCAGCTCCCGGACAGGGCTAACGGACACTGAAGCTTTCTTT TRBD1 NA TRBJ1-1 TRBV11-2
CASSLEPARAQETQYF TGCGCCAGCAGCTTGGAACCCGCCAGGGCCCAAGAGACCCAGTACTTC NA NA TRBJ2-5 TRBV5-1
CASSRTGLRGNQPQHF TGTGCCAGTAGTCGTACAGGGTTGAGGGGCAATCAGCCCCAGCATTTT NA NA TRBJ1-5 TRBV19
CASSKYGTQSSYEQYF TGTGCCAGCAGCAAATACGGGACACAGAGCTCCTACGAGCAGTACTTC NA NA TRBJ2-7 TRBV5-6
CASSLGLAGGPDTQYF TGTGCCAGCAGCTTAGGACTAGCGGGGGGGCCAGATACGCAGTATTTT TRBD2 NA TRBJ2-3 TRBV7-6
CASSQDGTGQRTSTDTQYF TGCGCCAGCAGCCAAGATGGGACAGGGCAGAGGACTAGCACAGATACGCAGTATTTT TRBD1 NA TRBJ2-3 TRBV4-1
CASSLTLGGGRSSPLHF TGCGCCAGCAGCCTCACGCTCGGCGGGGGAAGGAGTTCACCCCTCCACTTT NA NA TRBJ1-6 TRBV5-1
CASSVGHYEQYF TGTGCCAGCAGCGTTGGGCACTACGAGCAGTACTTC NA NA TRBJ2-7 TRBV5-4
CASSQEGTGKANYGYTF TGCGCCAGCAGCCAAGAGGGGACAGGGAAAGCTAACTATGGCTACACCTTC TRBD1 NA TRBJ1-2 TRBV4-3
CASSRTAYEQYF TGTGCCAGCAGTCGGACAGCCTACGAGCAGTACTTC NA once TRBJ2-7 TRBV14
CASSLSRGEAFF TGTGCCAGCAGCTTATCCAGGGGTGAAGCTTTCTTT NA NA TRBJ1-1 TRBV7-2
CSVVTGGAYEQYF TGCAGCGTTGTGACAGGGGGCGCGTACGAGCAGTACTTC TRBD1 NA TRBJ2-7 TRBV29-1
CASSVGLGLGQGTDTQYF TGTGCCAGCAGTGTTGGGTTGGGCCTCGGACAGGGCACAGATACGCAGTATTTT TRBD1 once TRBJ2-3 TRBV25-1
CASSLLSGGGNQPQHF TGTGCCAGCAGCTTATTATCAGGAGGAGGCAATCAGCCCCAGCATTTT NA NA TRBJ1-5 TRBV7-6
CASSEWGLQETQYF TGTGCCAGCAGTGAATGGGGCCTCCAAGAGACCCAGTACTTC NA NA TRBJ2-5 TRBV6-1
CASTSGGTDTQYF TGTGCCAGCACTAGCGGGGGCACAGATACGCAGTATTTT TRBD2 once TRBJ2-3 TRBV5-4
CASSAGTGARTDTQYF TGTGCCAGCAGTGCCGGGACAGGGGCTCGCACAGATACGCAGTATTTT TRBD1 NA TRBJ2-3 TRBV6-1
CASQDGQANYGYTF TGCGCCAGCCAAGATGGACAGGCAAACTATGGCTACACCTTC TRBD1 NA TRBJ1-2 TRBV5-1
CASSIKDRVAFF TGTGCCAGTAGTATAAAGGACAGGGTGGCTTTCTTT TRBD1 NA TRBJ1-1 TRBV19
CASSQRQGGNSPLHF TGTGCCAGCAGCCAGAGACAGGGGGGTAATTCACCCCTCCACTTT TRBD1 NA TRBJ1-6 TRBV7-2
CASSKSRGVAGARRTDTQYF TGTGCCAGTAGCAAATCGAGGGGGGTAGCGGGGGCCCGTAGAACAGATACGCAGTATTTT TRBD2 few TRBJ2-3 TRBV19
CASSKARLAGGPADTDTQYF TGTGCCAGCAGCAAAGCAAGGCTAGCGGGGGGGCCGGCGGACACAGATACGCAGTATTTT NA NA TRBJ2-3 TRBV21-1
CASSLDGLAGVQETQYF TGTGCCAGCAGCTTGGATGGACTAGCGGGGGTCCAAGAGACCCAGTACTTC TRBD2 once TRBJ2-5 TRBV5-6
CASSSGLAGGLAKNIQYF TGCGCCAGCAGCTCAGGACTAGCGGGGGGGCTAGCCAAAAACATTCAGTACTTC TRBD2 NA TRBJ2-4 TRBV5-1
CASSLGQGFNEQFF TGTGCCAGCAGCTTGGGACAGGGCTTCAATGAGCAGTTCTTC TRBD1 NA TRBJ2-1 TRBV5-6
CASSPSPSRDTEAFF TGTGCCAGCTCACCCTCCCCCAGCAGGGACACTGAAGCTTTCTTT NA NA TRBJ1-1 TRBV18
CASSSTQGSNQPQHF TGTGCCAGCAGCTCTACCCAGGGTAGCAATCAGCCCCAGCATTTT NA NA TRBJ1-5 TRBV7-9
CASSKRQEDQPQHF TGTGCCAGTAGTAAGAGACAGGAAGATCAGCCCCAGCATTTT NA NA TRBJ1-5 TRBV19
CSVEAGWETQYF TGCAGCGTTGAGGCAGGGTGGGAGACCCAGTACTTC NA NA TRBJ2-5 TRBV29-1